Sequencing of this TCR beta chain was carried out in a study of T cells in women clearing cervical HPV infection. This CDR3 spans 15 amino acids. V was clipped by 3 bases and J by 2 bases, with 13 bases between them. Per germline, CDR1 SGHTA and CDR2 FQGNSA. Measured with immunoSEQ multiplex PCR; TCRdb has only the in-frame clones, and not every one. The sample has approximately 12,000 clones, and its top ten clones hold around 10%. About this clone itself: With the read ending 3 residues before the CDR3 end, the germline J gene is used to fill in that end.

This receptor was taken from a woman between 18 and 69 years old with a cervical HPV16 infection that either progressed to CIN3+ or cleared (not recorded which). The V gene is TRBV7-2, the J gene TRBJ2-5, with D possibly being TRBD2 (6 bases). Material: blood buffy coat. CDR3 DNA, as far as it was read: TGTGCCAGCAGCTTGAGGACTACGACACAAGAGACC. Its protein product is CASSLRTTTQET. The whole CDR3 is CASSLRTTTQETQYF.